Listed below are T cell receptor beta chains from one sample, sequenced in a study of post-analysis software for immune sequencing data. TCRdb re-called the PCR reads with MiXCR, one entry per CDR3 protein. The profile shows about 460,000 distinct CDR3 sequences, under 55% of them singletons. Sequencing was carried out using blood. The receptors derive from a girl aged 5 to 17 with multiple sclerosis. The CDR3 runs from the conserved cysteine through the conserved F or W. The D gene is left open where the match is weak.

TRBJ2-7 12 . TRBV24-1 CATSDYGYEQYF
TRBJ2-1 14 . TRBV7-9 CASLGFVEVNEQFF
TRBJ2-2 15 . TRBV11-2 CASSLVRGLTGELFF
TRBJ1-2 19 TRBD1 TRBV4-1 CASSHGKKGQGPNPYGYTF
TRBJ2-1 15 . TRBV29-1 CSVVGLLRKGNEQFF
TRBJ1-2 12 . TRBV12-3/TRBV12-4 CASSLQGRGYTF
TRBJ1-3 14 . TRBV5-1 CASSLSASGNTIYF
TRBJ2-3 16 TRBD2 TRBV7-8 CASSLILAGAEDTQYF
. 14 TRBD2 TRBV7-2 CASSLGGENYEQYF
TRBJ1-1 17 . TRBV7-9 CASSSEPRWGAYTEAFF
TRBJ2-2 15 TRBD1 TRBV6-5 CASSYSPGGYGELFF
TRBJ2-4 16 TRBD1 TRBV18 CASSPPNRDRSQEQYF
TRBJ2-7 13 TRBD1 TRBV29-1 CSVWTGGFYEQYF
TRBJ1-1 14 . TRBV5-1 CASSLETPNTEAFF
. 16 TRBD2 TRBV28 CASSLRTSGTKNIQYF
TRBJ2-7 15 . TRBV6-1 CASSEGPGTSYEQYF
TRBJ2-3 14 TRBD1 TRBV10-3 CAISKRDRTDTQYF
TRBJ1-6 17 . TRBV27 CASRPDGFEANNSPLHF
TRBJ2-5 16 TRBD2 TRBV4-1 CASSSFASGDQETQYF
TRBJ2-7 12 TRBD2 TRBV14 CASSQDVGREYF
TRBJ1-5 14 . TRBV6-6 CASSSGHRNQPQHF
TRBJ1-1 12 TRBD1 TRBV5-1 CASSHGTAEAFF
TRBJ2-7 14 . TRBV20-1 CSARDLGEAYEQYF